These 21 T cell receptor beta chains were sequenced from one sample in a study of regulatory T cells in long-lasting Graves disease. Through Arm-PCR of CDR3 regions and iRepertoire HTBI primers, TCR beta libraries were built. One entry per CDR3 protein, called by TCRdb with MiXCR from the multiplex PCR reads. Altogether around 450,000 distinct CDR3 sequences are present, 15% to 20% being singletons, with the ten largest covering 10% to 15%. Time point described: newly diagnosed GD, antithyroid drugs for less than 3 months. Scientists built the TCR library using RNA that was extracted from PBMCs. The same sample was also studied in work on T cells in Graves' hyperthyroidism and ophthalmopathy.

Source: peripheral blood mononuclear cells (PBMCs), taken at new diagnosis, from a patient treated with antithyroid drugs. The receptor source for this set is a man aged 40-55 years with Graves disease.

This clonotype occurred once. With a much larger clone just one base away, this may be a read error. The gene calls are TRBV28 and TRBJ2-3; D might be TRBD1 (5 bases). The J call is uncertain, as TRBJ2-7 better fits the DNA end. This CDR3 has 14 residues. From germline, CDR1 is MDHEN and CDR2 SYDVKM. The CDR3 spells CASSWRQPPYEQYF. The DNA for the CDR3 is TGTGCCAGCAGTTGGAGACAGCCACCCTACGAGCAGTACTTC.

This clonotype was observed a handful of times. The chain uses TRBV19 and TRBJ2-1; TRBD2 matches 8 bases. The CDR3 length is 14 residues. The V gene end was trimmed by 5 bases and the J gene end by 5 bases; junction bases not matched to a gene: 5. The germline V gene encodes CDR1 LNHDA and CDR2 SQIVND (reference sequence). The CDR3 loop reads CASSHGRENNEQFF. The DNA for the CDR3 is TGTGCCAGTAGTCACGGGAGGGAAAACAATGAGCAGTTCTTC.

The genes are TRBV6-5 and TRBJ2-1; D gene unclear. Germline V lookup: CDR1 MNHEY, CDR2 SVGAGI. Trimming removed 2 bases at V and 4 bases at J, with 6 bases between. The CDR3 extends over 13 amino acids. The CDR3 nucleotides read TGTGCCAGCAGTTACGCCCCATACAATGAGCAGTTCTTC. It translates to CASSYAPYNEQFF.

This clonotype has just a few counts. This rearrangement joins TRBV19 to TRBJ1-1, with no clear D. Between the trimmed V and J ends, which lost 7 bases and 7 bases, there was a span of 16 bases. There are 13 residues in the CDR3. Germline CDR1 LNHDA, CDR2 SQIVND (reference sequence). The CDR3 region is CASKVGKTDEAFF. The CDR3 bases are TGTGCCAGTAAAGTGGGTAAAACCGATGAAGCTTTCTTT.

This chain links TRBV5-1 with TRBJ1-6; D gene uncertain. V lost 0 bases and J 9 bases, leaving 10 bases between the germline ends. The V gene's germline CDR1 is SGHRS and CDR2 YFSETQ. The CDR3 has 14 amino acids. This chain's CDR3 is CASSLAGYGSPLHF. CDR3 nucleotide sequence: TGCGCCAGCAGCTTGGCGGGGTATGGTTCACCCCTCCACTTT.

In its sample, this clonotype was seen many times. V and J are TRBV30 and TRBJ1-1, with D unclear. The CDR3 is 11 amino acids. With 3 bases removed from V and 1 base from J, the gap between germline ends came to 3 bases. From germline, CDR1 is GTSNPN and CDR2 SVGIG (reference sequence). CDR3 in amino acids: CAWRQNTEAFF. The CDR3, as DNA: TGTGCCTGGAGACAGAACACTGAAGCTTTCTTT.

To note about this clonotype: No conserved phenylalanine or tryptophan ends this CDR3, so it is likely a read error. In DNA, the CDR3 is TGTGCCAGCAGCAAGGACAGCGTCGCTAATTCACCCCTCCACCTT. It translates to CASSKDSVANSPLHL. The chain joins TRBV3-1 to TRBJ1-6; possible D gene TRBD1, 6 bases. V dropped 5 bases and J dropped 6 bases, with 14 bases sitting between them. CDR3 length: 15 amino acids. From germline, CDR1 is LGHDT and CDR2 YNNKEL (reference sequence).

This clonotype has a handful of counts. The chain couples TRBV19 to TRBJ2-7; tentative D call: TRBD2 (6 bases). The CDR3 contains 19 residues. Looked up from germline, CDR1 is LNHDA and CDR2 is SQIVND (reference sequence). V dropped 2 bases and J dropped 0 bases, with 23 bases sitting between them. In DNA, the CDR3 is TGTGCCAGTAGTATACCCCGCGACCCGACTAGACCCGTCTCCTACGAGCAGTACTTC. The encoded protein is CASSIPRDPTRPVSYEQYF.

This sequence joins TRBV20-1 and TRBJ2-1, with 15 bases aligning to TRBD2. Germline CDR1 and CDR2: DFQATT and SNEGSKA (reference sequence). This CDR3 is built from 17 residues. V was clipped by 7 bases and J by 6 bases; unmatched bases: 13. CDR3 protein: CSVNSPGLAGGPNEQFF. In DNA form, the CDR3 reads TGCAGTGTGAATTCACCGGGACTAGCGGGAGGACCCAATGAGCAGTTCTTC.

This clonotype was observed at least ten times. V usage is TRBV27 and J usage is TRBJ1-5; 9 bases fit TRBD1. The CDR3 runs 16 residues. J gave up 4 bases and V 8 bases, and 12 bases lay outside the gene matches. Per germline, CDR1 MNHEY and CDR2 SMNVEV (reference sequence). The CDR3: CASGTGTGTGNQPQHF. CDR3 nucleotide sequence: TGTGCCAGCGGAACCGGCACCGGGACAGGGAATCAGCCCCAGCATTTT.

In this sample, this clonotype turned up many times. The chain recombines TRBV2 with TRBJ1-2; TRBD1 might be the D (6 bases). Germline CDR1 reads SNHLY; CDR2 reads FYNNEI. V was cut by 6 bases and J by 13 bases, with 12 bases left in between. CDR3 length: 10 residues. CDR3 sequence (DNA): TGTGCCAGCAGGGAGGGGGAAAGCACCTTC. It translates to CASREGESTF.

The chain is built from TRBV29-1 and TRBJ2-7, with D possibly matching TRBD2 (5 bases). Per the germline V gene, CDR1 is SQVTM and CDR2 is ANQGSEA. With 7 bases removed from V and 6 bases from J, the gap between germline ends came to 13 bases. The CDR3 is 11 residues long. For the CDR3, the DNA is TGCAGCGCCTGGTGGGGAGCCGAGCAGTACTTC. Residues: CSAWWGAEQYF.

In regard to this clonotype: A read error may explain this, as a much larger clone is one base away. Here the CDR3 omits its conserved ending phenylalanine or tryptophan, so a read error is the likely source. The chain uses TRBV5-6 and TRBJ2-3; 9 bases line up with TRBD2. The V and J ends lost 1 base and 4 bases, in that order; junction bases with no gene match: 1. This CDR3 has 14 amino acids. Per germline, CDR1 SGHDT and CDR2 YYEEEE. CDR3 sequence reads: CASSLIAGADTQYL. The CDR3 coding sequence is TGTGCCAGCAGCTTGATAGCGGGAGCAGATACGCAGTATTTG.

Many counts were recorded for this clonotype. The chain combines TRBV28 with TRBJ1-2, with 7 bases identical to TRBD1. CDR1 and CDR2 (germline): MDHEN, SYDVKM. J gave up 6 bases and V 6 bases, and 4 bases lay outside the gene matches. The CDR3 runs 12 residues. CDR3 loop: CASRQGRNGYTF. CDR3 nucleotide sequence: TGTGCCAGCAGACAGGGGCGAAATGGCTACACCTTC.

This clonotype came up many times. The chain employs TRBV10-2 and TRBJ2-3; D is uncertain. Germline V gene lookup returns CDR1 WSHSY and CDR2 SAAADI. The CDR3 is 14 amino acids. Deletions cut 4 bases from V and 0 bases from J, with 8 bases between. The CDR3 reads CASSATTSTDTQYF. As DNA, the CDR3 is TGCGCCAGCAGTGCTACAACTAGCACAGATACGCAGTATTTT.

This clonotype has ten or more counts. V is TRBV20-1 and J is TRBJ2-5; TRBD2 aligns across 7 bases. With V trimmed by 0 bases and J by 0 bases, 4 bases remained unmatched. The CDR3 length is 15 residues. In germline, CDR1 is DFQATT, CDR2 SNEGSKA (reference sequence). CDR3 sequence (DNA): TGCAGTGCTAGAGATGGCGGGAGCCACCAAGAGACCCAGTACTTC. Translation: CSARDGGSHQETQYF.

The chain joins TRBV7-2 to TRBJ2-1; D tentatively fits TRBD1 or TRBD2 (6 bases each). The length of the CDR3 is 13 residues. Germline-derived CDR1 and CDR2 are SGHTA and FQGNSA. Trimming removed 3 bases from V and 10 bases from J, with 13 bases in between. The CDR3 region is CASSFWGAGEQFF. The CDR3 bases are TGTGCCAGCAGCTTCTGGGGGGCCGGGGAGCAGTTCTTC.

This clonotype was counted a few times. For the CDR3, the DNA is TGCAGCGTTACTGATGGCAGGCCAGACAATGAGCAGTTCTTC. Amino acids: CSVTDGRPDNEQFF. V and J are TRBV29-1 and TRBJ2-1; D uncertain. The germline V gene encodes CDR1 SQVTM and CDR2 ANQGSEA. The ends were cut back, 5 bases at V and 5 bases at J, with 16 bases in the middle. The length of the CDR3 is 14 residues.

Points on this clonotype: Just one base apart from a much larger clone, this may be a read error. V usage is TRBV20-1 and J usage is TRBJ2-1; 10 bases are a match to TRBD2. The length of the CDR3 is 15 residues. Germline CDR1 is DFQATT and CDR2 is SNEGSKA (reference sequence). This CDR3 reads CSARGPSGSYNERFF. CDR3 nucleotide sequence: TGCAGTGCTAGAGGTCCTAGCGGGAGTTACAATGAGCGGTTCTTC.

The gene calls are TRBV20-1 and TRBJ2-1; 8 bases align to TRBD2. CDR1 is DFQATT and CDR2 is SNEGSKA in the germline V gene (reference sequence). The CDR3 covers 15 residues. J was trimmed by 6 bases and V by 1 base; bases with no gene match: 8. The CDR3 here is CSARVPAGGPNEQFF. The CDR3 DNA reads TGCAGTGCTAGAGTACCCGCGGGGGGTCCCAATGAGCAGTTCTTC.

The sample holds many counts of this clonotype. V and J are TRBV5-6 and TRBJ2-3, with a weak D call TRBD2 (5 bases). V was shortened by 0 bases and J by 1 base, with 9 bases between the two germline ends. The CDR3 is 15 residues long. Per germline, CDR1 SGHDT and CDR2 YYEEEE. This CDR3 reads CASSLGLTRTDTQYF. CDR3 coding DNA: TGTGCCAGCAGCTTGGGACTAACACGCACAGATACGCAGTATTTT.